The T cell receptor beta chain under discussion was sequenced for a study of blood T cell repertoires in COVID-19. Study information: There were acute and convalescent COVID-19 samples, and they came from the United States, Italy and Spain. PBMCs, B-cell-depleted T cells, or T cells were the source of the cDNA or gDNA that made up the material.

Recruitment covered some 25 US areas and drew participants whose ages spanned roughly 18 to 100 years. Assignment of participants to cohorts was predicated upon participant-reported clinical history. The germline CDR1 and CDR2 sequences are MNHNS and SASEGT. The junction had 5 bases not matched to a gene; V was cut back by 2 bases and J by 3 bases. This CDR3 comprises 16 residues. The data were produced by immunoSEQ multiplex PCR, yet TCRdb's version contains in-frame clones alone and is incomplete. This table has about 280,000 clones, almost 90% appearing once. Sequencing used PBMCs or T cells enriched from blood (not recorded which). The rearrangement links TRBV6-1 to TRBJ1-5, with 9 bases aligning to TRBD1. The TCR sequence derives from a woman between 18 and 29 years old with acute COVID-19. The CDR3, as DNA: TGTGCCAGCAGTGAATTTGGGACAGGGTACAATCAGCCCCAGCATTTT. Protein product: CASSEFGTGYNQPQHF.